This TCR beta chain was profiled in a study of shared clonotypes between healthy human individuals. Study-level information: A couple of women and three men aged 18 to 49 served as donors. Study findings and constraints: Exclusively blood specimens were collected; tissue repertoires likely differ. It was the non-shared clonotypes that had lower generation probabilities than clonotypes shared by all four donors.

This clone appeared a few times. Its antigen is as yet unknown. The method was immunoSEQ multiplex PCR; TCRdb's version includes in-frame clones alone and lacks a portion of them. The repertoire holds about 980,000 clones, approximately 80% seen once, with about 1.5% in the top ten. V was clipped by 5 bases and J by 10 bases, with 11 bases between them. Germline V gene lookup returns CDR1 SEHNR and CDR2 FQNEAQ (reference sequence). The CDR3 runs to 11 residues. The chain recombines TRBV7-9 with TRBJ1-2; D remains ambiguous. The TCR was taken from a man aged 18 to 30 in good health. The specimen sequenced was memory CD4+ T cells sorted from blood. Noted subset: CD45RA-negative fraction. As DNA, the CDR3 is TGTGCCAGCAGCCCGTACACGGACTACACCTTC. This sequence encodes CASSPYTDYTF.